These T cell receptor beta chains were read from a single sample in a study of T-cell memory formation after mild COVID-19. One entry per CDR3 protein results from TCRdb running MiXCR on the 5' RACE reads. The sample lists hundreds of thousands of distinct CDR3 sequences; approximately 25% were seen once. Sequenced input: PBMCs or a T cell subset sorted from them (not recorded which). Receptors were obtained from an adult woman who had mild COVID-19 (a few samples of this study predate the infection). Cell type and time point are not known. The conserved cysteine and the conserved F or W are not part of the CDR3 here.

ASESGLADTQY | TRBV3-1
ASSVAISETQY | TRBV2
ASTLDLAKNIQY | TRBV12-3/TRBV12-4
ASSLWGEGATDTQY | TRBV7-3
ASSYSGRGPGTEAF | TRBV6-5
AISESGRGLGTDTQY | TRBV10-3
ASSPLGSDTDTQY | TRBV18
ATSSERGQVSRQPQH | TRBV15
ASQTAGQAF | TRBV12-3/TRBV12-4
ASSYSPLYSYEQY | TRBV6-5
ASSITLHQTGELF | TRBV7-9
ATSRDWQGTYEQY | TRBV15
ATSIHRMDTQY | TRBV15
ASSPTGQNTGELF | TRBV2
ASSPRLARYNEQF | TRBV6-5
ASSPRQSTDTQY | TRBV18
SASMAYEQY | TRBV20-1
ASSPWRVGEQY | TRBV7-2
ASSLEGTGTGYT | TRBV7-9
ASSLFRGSNQPQH | TRBV12-3/TRBV12-4
ASSVGVSNQPQH | TRBV9
ASSGSGTSGGFSNTGELF | TRBV2
ATSESGDFYNEQF | TRBV24-1
AISEPDRGSGGEQF | TRBV10-3
ASSRRRTGGLDEQF | TRBV4-2
ASIVDSANYGYT | TRBV6-6
ASSQGVRRPANYGYT | TRBV3-1
ASSSPAETAYEQY | TRBV6-5
ASSPRGAEAF | TRBV9
ATSVGASGGYNEQF | TRBV24-1